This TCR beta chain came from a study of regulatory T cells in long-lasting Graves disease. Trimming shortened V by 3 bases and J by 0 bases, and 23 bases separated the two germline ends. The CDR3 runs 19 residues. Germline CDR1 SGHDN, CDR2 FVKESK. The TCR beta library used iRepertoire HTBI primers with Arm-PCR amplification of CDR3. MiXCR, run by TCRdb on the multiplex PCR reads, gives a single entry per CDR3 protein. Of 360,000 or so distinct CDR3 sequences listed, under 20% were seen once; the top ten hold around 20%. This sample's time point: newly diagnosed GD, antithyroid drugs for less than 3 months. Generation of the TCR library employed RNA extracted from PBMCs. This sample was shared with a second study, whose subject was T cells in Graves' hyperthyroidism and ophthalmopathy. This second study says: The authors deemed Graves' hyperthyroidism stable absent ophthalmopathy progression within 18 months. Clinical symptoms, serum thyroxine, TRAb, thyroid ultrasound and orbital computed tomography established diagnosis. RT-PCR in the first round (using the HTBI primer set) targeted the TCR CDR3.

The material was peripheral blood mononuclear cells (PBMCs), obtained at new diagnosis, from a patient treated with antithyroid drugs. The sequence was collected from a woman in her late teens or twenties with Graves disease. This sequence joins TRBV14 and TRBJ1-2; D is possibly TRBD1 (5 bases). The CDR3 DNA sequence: TGTGCCAGCAGCCAGACCCGGACAACCCATCGTATCTCTAACTATGGCTACACCTTC. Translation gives CASSQTRTTHRISNYGYTF.